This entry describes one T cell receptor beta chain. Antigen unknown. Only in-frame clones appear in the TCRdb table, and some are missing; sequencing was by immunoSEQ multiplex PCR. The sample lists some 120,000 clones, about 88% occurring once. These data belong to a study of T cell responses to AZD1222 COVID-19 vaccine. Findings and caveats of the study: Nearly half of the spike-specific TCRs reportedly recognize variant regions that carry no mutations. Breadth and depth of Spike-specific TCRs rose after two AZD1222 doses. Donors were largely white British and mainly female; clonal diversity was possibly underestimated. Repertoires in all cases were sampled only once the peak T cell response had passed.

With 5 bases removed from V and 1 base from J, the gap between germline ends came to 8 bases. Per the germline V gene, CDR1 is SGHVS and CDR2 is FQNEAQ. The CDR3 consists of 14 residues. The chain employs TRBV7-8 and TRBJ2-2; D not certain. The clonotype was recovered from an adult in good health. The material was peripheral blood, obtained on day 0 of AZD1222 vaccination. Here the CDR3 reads CASSPSRNTGELFF. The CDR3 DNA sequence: TGTGCCAGCAGCCCCTCGAGGAACACCGGGGAGCTGTTTTTT. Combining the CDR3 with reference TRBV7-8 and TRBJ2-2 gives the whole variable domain GAGVSQSPRYKVAKRGQDVALRCDPISGHVSLFWYQQALGQGPEFLTYFQNEAQLDKSGLPSDRFFAERPEGSVSTLKIQRTQQEDSAVYLCASSPSRNTGELFFGEGSRLTVL.